This T cell receptor (beta chain) was retrieved from a study of blood T cells in healthy people across ages (dated by TCRdb to 2014 to 2015). Turning to the overall study: In model experiments, template switching captured roughly one uniquely barcoded TCR beta cDNA molecule for every two T cells. The study measured age-related changes in TCR beta repertoire diversity using deep sequencing normalized with unique cDNA molecular identifiers. Four age groups were formed from the donors: young (average about 15 years), middle-aged (roughly 38), aged (62) and long-lived (about 80). Two additional independent replicas of 1 million unique cDNA reads from the same blood draw were analyzed for two donors (one aged 18 to 29 and one aged 80 or older).

The 39 donors, aged roughly 6 to 90 years, were systemically healthy Caucasian individuals from Russia. Each donor gave around 9.9 milliliters of peripheral blood, collected into EDTA-treated Vacutainer tubes. Ficoll-Paque density-gradient centrifugation was used to isolate PBMCs, with at least 6.5 million per sample. Total RNA was extracted from PBMCs with Trizol reagent, with at least 5.5 micrograms obtained per sample. For every donor, an aliquot of PBMCs went through flow cytometry to measure the percentages of naive CD45RAhigh/CD27high T cells. The study at large found these results: Since profiling was done on bulk unsorted PBMCs, naive and antigen-experienced compartments could not be conclusively compared. Because donor CMV infection status was unknown, age-related changes in expanded clonotypes were potentially confounded. Estimates of total diversity based on one million sequenced T cells were considered lower bounds and underestimates. The long-lived group showed more naive CD4+ T cells, fewer expanded clones and increased TCR diversity than the aged group, suggesting age selection. Observed TCR beta diversity per million T cells fell roughly linearly with age, and a significant reduction was already apparent by age about 38. There was a strong correlation between observed TCR beta diversity and the percentage of naive T cells measured by flow cytometry.

Taken from cysteine to phenylalanine, the CDR3 has 15 residues. Only the CDR3 portion is preserved as DNA: 45 bases, with reading frame beginning at the first base. Looking up the germline V gene yields CDR1 SGHDT and CDR2 YYEEEE. V sheds 6 bases and J sheds 5 bases, leaving 19 bases between their ends. Remarks on this clonotype: Its antigen is currently not known. No base-level quality is on record; no much larger clone is a single base apart.

The library was made by 5' RACE. Instrument on record: Illumina HiSeq 2500. The second PCR ran for roughly 7 to 12 cycles and used a J-beta primer mix along with a sample-barcoded 5' primer. Each TCR beta cDNA molecule received a unique molecular identifier from a template-switch 5' adaptor carrying 12 random nucleotides. At least 2.5 million CDR3-containing paired-end reads were obtained from each sample. First-strand cDNA synthesis was performed from all RNA using the Mint cDNA synthesis kit, with priming by a TRBC-specific oligonucleotide. After uracil-DNA glycosylase treatment, a first 18-cycle PCR used universal primers M1SS and BC2_uni_R on all cDNA. The study's own analysis went as follows. For normalization, 1 million high-quality reads, each with a distinct molecular identifier, were randomly selected from each sample. Instead of being binned into consensus sequences, reads with shared molecular identifiers were discarded. MiTCR, with a Q25 quality threshold and the strictest error-elimination algorithm, was used for CDR3 identification, clonotype clustering and error correction. A nonparametric unseen species model using Euler transformation provided a lower-bound estimate of total TCR beta diversity. TCRdb trimmed the raw reads at Q25, called clones with MiXCR and kept productive beta chains. Each entry merges the rows of one CDR3 protein and shows their most common DNA and genes. The V and J calls and clone size come from TCRdb's table, not from the authors' own analysis. The sample records 450,000 to 650,000 distinct CDR3 sequences, around 24% of which are singletons. Under 9% of the sample rests with the top ten.

These data are also associated with another study on T cells of mothers and their children. That second report states: Donors were nine systemically healthy Caucasian individuals: three mothers and their six children. cDNA synthesis consumed the entire amount of extracted RNA, loaded at about 1.5 ug RNA in each 15 ul reaction. In the second PCR, the M1S primer added sample barcodes and 2-4 random nucleotides. Over 9 million TCR beta CDR3 reads came from each mother, compared with approximately 2.8 million reads from each child. Thymic selection shapes the output of TCR recombination in a similar way in related and unrelated pairs, and inherited differences have a minor effect. Related mother-child pairs always showed normalized repertoire overlap that was slightly higher than in unrelated mother-child pairs, though the difference was never significant. No persistent microchimeric T cell clones were found, with a detection sensitivity of approximately 100 clones per million clonotypes. To look for features that set related mother-child pairs apart from unrelated individuals, the researchers ran deep NGS to compare the TCR beta repertoires of mothers and children. On average, the children were around 11 +/- 4 years old, while the mothers were 40 +/- 4 years old. After adapters were ligated using NEBNext reagents, the libraries underwent 100+100 nt paired-end sequencing on an Illumina HiSeq 2000. To prevent cross-contamination, the mother and child libraries were prepared a month apart and were sequenced in separate runs. For each donor, between roughly 450,000 and 2,300,000 distinct TCR beta clonotypes were identified. Naive TCR beta clonotypes were estimated from low-frequency clonotypes matched to each donor's FACS-determined naive share, without sorting.

Material for sequencing was blood. The chain uses TRBV5-6 and TRBJ2-3; no D gene is confidently identified. This TCR was recovered from a boy aged 10-17 years in good health. The DNA sequence is given as TGTGCCAGCACCTCCCCGGGCTCCGCTGGAGATACGCAGTATTTT. It translates as CASTSPGSAGDTQYF.